Sequencing of this T cell receptor beta chain was carried out in a study of blood T cell repertoires in COVID-19. Study in general: The United States, Italy and Spain supplied acute and convalescent COVID-19 samples.

The data were produced by immunoSEQ multiplex PCR, yet TCRdb's version contains in-frame clones alone and is incomplete. The sample shows some 200,000 clones, approximately 83% of them seen only once. This clone was detected only a few times. Participant-given clinical history determined each cohort assignment. This receptor was obtained from a middle-aged woman with acute COVID-19. Sequencing was done on a sample of PBMCs or T cells enriched from blood (not recorded which).

The CDR3 region has the DNA TGTGCCAGCAGTTTTTGGACAGGTATCAGTTCACCCCTCCACTTT. Translation: CASSFWTGISSPLHF. This sequence joins TRBV28 and TRBJ1-6, with 7 nucleotides matching TRBD1. The CDR3 runs 15 residues. Germline CDR1 is MDHEN and CDR2 is SYDVKM. The V segment lost 3 bases and the J segment 9 bases; nucleotides outside the gene matches: 8.